This T cell receptor beta chain emerged from a study of patients and donors after allogeneic stem cell transplantation. MiXCR, run by TCRdb on the RT-PCR reads, gives a single entry per CDR3 protein. The table includes a few hundred thousand distinct CDR3 sequences, less than 50% detected once. The germline V gene has CDR1 LNHDA and CDR2 SQIVND (reference sequence). Trimming shortened V by 9 bases and J by 2 bases, and 13 bases separated the two germline ends. CDR3 length: 13 amino acids. The clonotype was recovered from a human donor who was either an allogeneic HSCT recipient or a stem cell or donor lymphocyte infusion donor (not recorded which). It is not recorded whose cells these are; they may come from a transplant donor. The sample consisted of blood, either unsorted or a sorted T cell fraction (not recorded which). V gene TRBV19 combines with J gene TRBJ1-1; D perhaps matches TRBD1 (5 bases). The CDR3 protein is CASIKQVNTEAFF. The CDR3 nucleotides are TGTGCCAGCATAAAACAGGTTAACACTGAAGCTTTCTTT.